This T cell receptor beta chain originates from a study of T cells in Graves' hyperthyroidism and ophthalmopathy (dated by TCRdb to the late 2010s). General notes on the study: Peripheral blood was sampled at the time of initial diagnosis, prior to any treatment. An independent validation cohort of fewer than 20 hyperthyroidism patients and about 16 patients who later progressed to ophthalmopathy tested prospective prediction of ophthalmopathy. According to the paper, TCR Vbeta CDR3 sequencing was carried out on 120 to 150 peripheral blood samples, which came from 40 to 45 ophthalmopathy, under 80 hyperthyroidism and around 17 progressor patients. After blood sampling, hyperthyroidism patients were treated with methimazole at a starting dose of 30 mg daily, and ophthalmopathy patients were treated with high-dose intravenous methylprednisolone. To identify TCR V-J signatures that set the groups apart, the researchers used a discovery cohort of 100 patients, made up of 40 to 45 with Graves' ophthalmopathy and some 55 with stable Graves' hyperthyroidism. In more than 5 Graves' hyperthyroidism patients, the study also compared T-cell repertoires from thyroid tissue with T-cell repertoires from blood. The approximately 98 discovery patients were randomly divided into training and test sets at a 7:3 ratio. Study-wide findings and limitations: A model built on a 13 V-J signature distinguished ophthalmopathy from stable hyperthyroidism, reaching about 89% sensitivity and 81.08% specificity in cross-validation and 80%/75% in testing. Most expanded thyroid clonotypes (frequency above 0.001) were also found in blood, which suggests that blood repertoires may mirror thyroid immune responses. Sample size was not statistically predetermined, and investigators were not blinded to group allocation. In validation, the model predicted progression to ophthalmopathy a median of roughly 6.1 months before onset, with roughly 70% sensitivity and about 72% specificity.

Hyperthyroidism patients were aged 18 to 65 years and newly diagnosed, with disease duration of less than 2 months. Exclusion was applied to patients with uncontrolled infections, other autoimmune diseases, pregnancy or lactation. Diagnoses were established on the basis of clinical symptoms, serum thyroxine and TRAb, thyroid ultrasound, and orbital computed tomography. Blood from progressor patients was collected at the time of first diagnosis with hyperthyroidism, before any ophthalmopathy symptoms had appeared. Ficoll-Paque density gradient centrifugation was used to isolate PBMCs from 10 ml of fresh peripheral blood. Progressor patients were defined as those initially diagnosed with Graves' hyperthyroidism in whom ophthalmopathy developed during follow-up. Trizol reagent was used to extract total RNA, and RNA quality was then checked on an Agilent 2100 Bioanalyzer. The TCR beta CDR3 regions were amplified from the RNA transcripts. For the first round of RT-PCR on the TCR CDR3, the HTBI primer set was used together with the Qiagen OneStep RT-PCR kit. Libraries were constructed in a second round of multiplex PCR, after which size selection and purification were performed. Libraries were sequenced paired-end with 100 bp reads on an Illumina HiSeq2000. The source study handled its data this way. SOAPnuke was used to process the raw data, removing reads that contained adapters or uncalled bases, had a mean Phred below 15, or lacked an exact match to the constant primer or identifier. High-quality paired reads were merged with COPE v1.2.5, and unique nucleotide sequences were defined as clonotypes. Clonotypes were aligned to IMGT TRBV, TRBD and TRBJ reference segments using MiTCR v1.1. The analysis was restricted to V-J combinations with a frequency above 0.0001, which together covered about 99% of the repertoires. A TCS score was defined as the ratio between F50 (clonal expansion) and ExV (chaos), using BLOSUM62-based TCRdist between CDR3 peptides within each V-J. Welch's t-statistics and random forest reduced roughly 500 V-J features to 10 to 15, which were used in a naive Bayes classifier (R e1071). TCRdb reanalyzed the raw reads on its own, using fastp at Q25 for trimming and MiXCR for clone calling, and kept in-frame beta chains. Every entry covers one CDR3 protein and lists the most common genes and DNA from its rows. TCRdb's processing, not the study's, gives the V and J calls here. The sample table lists fewer than 400,000 distinct CDR3 sequences, 15% to 18% of them with a count of one. The ten largest clones add up to roughly 25% of the sample.

Regarding this clonotype: The target of this receptor is not known. No base quality information exists; no much larger clone differs at one position.

The sample comprised blood. The TCR was taken from a woman aged 18-30 years with Graves' hyperthyroidism that later progressed to Graves' ophthalmopathy.

The sequenced DNA is TGTGCCAGCAGTTACTCGCTCCAATCGAGCTCCTACAATGAGCAGTTCTTC. Its protein is CASSYSLQSSSYNEQFF. The V and J genes are TRBV6-6 and TRBJ2-1; too little of a D gene remains to name it. Between the V and J ends, shortened by 0 bases and 0 bases respectively, the junction contains 12 bases. Taken from the germline V gene (reference sequence), the CDR1 and CDR2 loops are MNHNY and SVGAGI. CDR3 length: 17 amino acids, cysteine to phenylalanine. Left in the record is the CDR3 DNA by itself, 51 bases read in frame from the first base.